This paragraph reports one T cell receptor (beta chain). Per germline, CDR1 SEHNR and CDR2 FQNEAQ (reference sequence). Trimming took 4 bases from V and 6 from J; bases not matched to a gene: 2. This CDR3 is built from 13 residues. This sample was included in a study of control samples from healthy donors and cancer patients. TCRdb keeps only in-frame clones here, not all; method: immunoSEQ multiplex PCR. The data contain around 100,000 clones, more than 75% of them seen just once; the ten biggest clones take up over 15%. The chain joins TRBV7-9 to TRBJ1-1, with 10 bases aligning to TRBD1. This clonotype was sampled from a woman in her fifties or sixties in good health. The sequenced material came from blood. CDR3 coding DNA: TGTGCCAGCAGCTCAGACAGGGGGCCTGAAGCTTTCTTT. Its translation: CASSSDRGPEAFF.